Listed below are T cell receptor beta chains from one sample, sequenced in a study of beta chain features in type 1 diabetes. TCRdb keeps only in-frame clones here, not all; method: immunoSEQ multiplex PCR. The sample carries roughly 330,000 clones, about 13% recorded once. Sequencing used naive CD4+ T cells from blood. These receptors all stem from a woman under 30 with type 1 diabetes. The CDR3 runs from the conserved cysteine through the conserved F or W. The D gene is left open where the match is weak. Not every row has a clone size; where given, it reads once, few, many or a size class.

clone_size	d_call	j_call	v_call	cdr3_aa	cdr3_nt
.	.	TRBJ2-4	TRBV7-9	CASSPTGAYIQYF	TGTGCCAGCAGCCCAACGGGAGCTTACATTCAGTACTTC
.	.	TRBJ1-1	TRBV28	CAAGRRGLNTEAFF	TGTGCTGCGGGGCGCCGGGGGTTAAACACTGAAGCTTTCTTT
few	.	TRBJ1-1	TRBV5-1	CASSLTGHHEAFF	TGCGCCAGCAGCCTAACGGGACACCACGAAGCTTTCTTT
.	.	TRBJ2-1	TRBV5-4	CASSRGQGRSSYNEQFF	TGTGCCAGCAGCCGTGGGCAGGGCCGAAGCTCCTACAATGAGCAGTTCTTC
.	.	TRBJ2-1	TRBV7-3	CASSTSPSNEQFF	TGTGCCAGCAGCACCTCCCCTAGCAATGAGCAGTTCTTC
.	TRBD2	TRBJ2-7	TRBV6-5	CASSRSLAGAYEQYF	TGTGCCAGCAGCCGATCTCTAGCGGGAGCGTACGAGCAGTACTTC
.	TRBD1	TRBJ2-3	TRBV19	CASTRRQGYSDTQYF	TGTGCCAGTACTCGAAGACAGGGCTATTCAGATACGCAGTATTTT
.	.	TRBJ2-1	TRBV10-3	CAIRGVGNEQFF	TGTGCCATCCGGGGAGTCGGCAATGAGCAGTTCTTC
.	TRBD2	TRBJ2-1	TRBV7-2	CASSYTSGGLIEQFF	TGTGCCAGCAGCTACACTAGCGGGGGCCTCATCGAGCAGTTCTTC
few	TRBD1	TRBJ1-1	TRBV23-1	CASSQSRQGPNTEAFF	TGCGCCAGCAGTCAATCCCGACAGGGACCGAACACTGAAGCTTTCTTT
.	TRBD2	TRBJ2-1	TRBV2	CASSGQREGLYEQFF	TGTGCCAGCAGTGGCCAGCGGGAGGGCCTTTACGAGCAGTTCTTC
.	.	TRBJ1-1	TRBV5-6	CASSLPGGLNTEAFF	TGTGCCAGCAGCTTGCCCGGCGGATTGAACACTGAAGCTTTCTTT
few	TRBD2	TRBJ2-3	TRBV7-2	CASSFLAGGTYPQYF	TGTGCCAGCAGCTTTTTAGCGGGAGGTACTTATCCGCAGTATTTT
few	TRBD2	TRBJ2-1	TRBV5-4	CASSSLDSGRVNEQFF	TGTGCCAGCAGCTCCCTAGACAGCGGGAGAGTCAATGAGCAGTTCTTC
.	.	TRBJ1-2	TRBV27	CASRGTRGGYTF	TGTGCCAGCAGGGGGACGAGGGGGGGCTACACCTTC
.	.	TRBJ1-4	TRBV15	CATSRDGAATSEKLFF	TGTGCCACCAGCAGAGATGGGGCCGCTACGTCGGAAAAACTGTTTTTT
.	.	TRBJ2-2	TRBV9	CASSSHRGRGELFF	TGTGCCAGCAGCTCACATCGGGGTCGCGGGGAGCTGTTTTTT
few	TRBD2	TRBJ2-7	TRBV6-5	CASSFGLAASSYEQYF	TGTGCCAGCAGTTTCGGACTAGCGGCGAGCTCCTACGAGCAGTACTTC
.	.	TRBJ2-1	TRBV6-5	CASSYSGLIYNEQFF	TGTGCCAGCAGTTACTCGGGACTTATATACAATGAGCAGTTCTTC
.	TRBD2	TRBJ2-5	TRBV29-1	CSVVREVHQETQYF	TGCAGCGTTGTTCGGGAGGTACACCAAGAGACCCAGTACTTC
.	.	TRBJ1-5	TRBV30	CAWSEYRGSQPQHF	TGTGCCTGGAGTGAATATCGGGGGTCTCAGCCCCAGCATTTT
few	TRBD2	TRBJ2-5	TRBV9	CASSVGASGSGETQYF	TGTGCCAGCAGCGTAGGGGCTAGCGGGAGTGGAGAGACCCAGTACTTC
.	.	TRBJ2-3	TRBV7-2	CASSLAFPPLRGRTPTDTQYF	TGTGCCAGCAGCTTAGCGTTCCCTCCCTTGAGAGGGAGAACACCCACAGATACGCAGTATTTT
.	.	TRBJ2-1	TRBV4-3	CASSQDVGDSTYNEQFF	TGCGCCAGCAGCCAAGATGTGGGGGACTCGACTTACAATGAGCAGTTCTTC
.	TRBD2	TRBJ2-1	TRBV11-3	CASSRSSGSSPQFF	TGTGCCAGCAGCAGATCTAGCGGGAGTTCTCCGCAGTTCTTC
few	.	TRBJ1-1	TRBV29-1	CSALQDQGTEAFF	TGCAGCGCCCTCCAGGACCAGGGGACTGAAGCTTTCTTT
.	TRBD1	TRBJ2-6	TRBV18	CASSPNRQGFLSGANVLTF	TGTGCCAGCTCACCAAACCGACAGGGGTTCCTCTCTGGGGCCAACGTCCTGACTTTC
few	TRBD1	TRBJ1-2	TRBV9	CASSPGQENYGYTF	TGTGCCAGCAGCCCAGGACAGGAGAACTATGGCTACACCTTC
.	.	TRBJ1-5	TRBV29-1	CSVGGSNQPQHF	TGCAGCGTTGGCGGAAGCAATCAGCCCCAGCATTTT
few	.	TRBJ1-5	TRBV27	CASSPRRVQPQHF	TGTGCCAGCAGTCCCAGACGGGTACAGCCCCAGCATTTT
.	TRBD2	TRBJ2-1	TRBV7-9	CASSPRGGAYNEQFF	TGTGCCAGCAGCCCACGTGGGGGGGCCTACAATGAGCAGTTCTTC
few	.	TRBJ2-3	TRBV10-3	CAISEFQEDTQYF	TGTGCCATCAGTGAATTCCAGGAAGATACGCAGTATTTT
.	.	TRBJ2-5	TRBV9	CASSARGYQETQYF	TGTGCCAGCAGTGCCCGGGGGTACCAAGAGACCCAGTACTTC
few	.	TRBJ2-1	TRBV7-2	CASNVKSSLDEQFF	TGTGCCAGCAACGTCAAATCTAGCCTGGATGAGCAGTTCTTC
.	.	TRBJ1-1	TRBV18	CASSPRRGWDTEAFF	TGTGCCAGCTCACCAAGGAGGGGCTGGGACACTGAAGCTTTCTTT
.	TRBD2	TRBJ2-6	TRBV4-3	CASSPIGGTGANVLTF	TGCGCCAGCAGCCCCATCGGGGGGACCGGGGCCAACGTCCTGACTTTC
.	TRBD1	TRBJ1-5	TRBV19	CASSIDLPSGGSGQPQHF	TGTGCCAGTAGTATAGATCTACCGTCAGGGGGCTCTGGTCAGCCCCAGCATTTT